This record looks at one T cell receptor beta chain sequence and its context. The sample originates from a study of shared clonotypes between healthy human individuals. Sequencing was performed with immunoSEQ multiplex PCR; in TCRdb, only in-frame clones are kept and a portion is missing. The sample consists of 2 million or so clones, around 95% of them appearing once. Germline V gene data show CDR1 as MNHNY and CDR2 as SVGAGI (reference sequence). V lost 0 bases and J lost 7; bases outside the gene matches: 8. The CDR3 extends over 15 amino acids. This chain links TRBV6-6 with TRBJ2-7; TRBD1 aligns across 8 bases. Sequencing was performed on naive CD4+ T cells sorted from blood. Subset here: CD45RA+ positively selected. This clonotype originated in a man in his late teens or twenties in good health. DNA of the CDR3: TGTGCCAGCAGTTACTCGCGCCAGGGGGCTAGGGAGCAGTACTTC. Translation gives CASSYSRQGAREQYF.